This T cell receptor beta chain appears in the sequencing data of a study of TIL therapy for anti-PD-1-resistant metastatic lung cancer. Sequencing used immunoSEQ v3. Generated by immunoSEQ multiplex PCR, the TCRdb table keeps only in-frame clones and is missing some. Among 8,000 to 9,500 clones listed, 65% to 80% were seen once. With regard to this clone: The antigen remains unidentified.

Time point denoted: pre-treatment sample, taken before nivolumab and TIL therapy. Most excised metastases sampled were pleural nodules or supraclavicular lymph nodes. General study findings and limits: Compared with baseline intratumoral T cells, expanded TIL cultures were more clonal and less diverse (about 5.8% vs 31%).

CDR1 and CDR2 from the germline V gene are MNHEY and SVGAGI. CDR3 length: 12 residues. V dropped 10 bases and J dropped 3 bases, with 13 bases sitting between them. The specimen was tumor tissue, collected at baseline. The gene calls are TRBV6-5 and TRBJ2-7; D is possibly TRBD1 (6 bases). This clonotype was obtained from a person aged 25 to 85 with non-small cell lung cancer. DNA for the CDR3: TGTGCCACCAGGGGACACCACTACGAGCAGTACTTC. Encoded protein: CATRGHHYEQYF.